This TCR beta chain was retrieved from a study of human T cells and chemical hapten exposure. Across the study: Slight volume differences across pooled libraries mainly accounted for varying per-sample TCR yields. Study findings and constraints: The formation of large CDR3 similarity clusters by expanded TCRs significantly exceeded that of controls. Correlating positively with patch test score were the PT1 expanded TCR counts. The number of TCRs over 1 in 1000 frequency stayed unchanged after DPC.

With regard to this clonotype: Antigen: not known.

The CDR3 spans 16 residues. J gave up 3 bases and V 3 bases, and 10 bases lay outside the gene matches. Germline CDR1 reads KGHSH; CDR2 reads LQKENI. The time point denotes: patch test 1, 2 weeks after DPC sensitization. Sample treatment: therapeutic diphenylcyclopropenone sensitization with weekly scalp DPC. TCRdb recomputed calls from the RACE reads with MiXCR, one row per CDR3 protein. The sample contains 75,000 to 90,000 distinct CDR3 sequences, under 13% of which appear only once. The V gene is TRBV18, the J gene TRBJ1-1; TRBD1 aligns across 7 bases. The clonotype comes from a woman aged 50 to 65 with alopecia areata. Some clones in this sample may be carry-over from other donors' samples. Specimen: whole blood, collected in connection with sensitization to the hapten diphenylcyclopropenone (DPC). As DNA, the CDR3 is TGTGCCAGCTCACCCCGACAGGGAAATTTGGACACTGAAGCTTTCTTT. Translated: CASSPRQGNLDTEAFF.